The table lists the clone carrying this T cell receptor (beta chain) with many counts. The antigen is unknown. The V end was cut by 5 bases, the J end by 3 bases, with 11 bases between. The germline V gene has CDR1 LGHNT and CDR2 FRNRAP. The CDR3 contains 13 residues. Regarding time point: newly diagnosed GD, antithyroid drugs for less than 3 months. Making the TCR library involved RNA that had been extracted from PBMCs. The sample is drawn from a study of regulatory T cells in long-lasting Graves disease. Study-wide points: Accuracy could have been hurt by small sample size.

Both iRepertoire HTBI primers and Arm-PCR of CDR3 regions were used to build the TCR beta libraries. TCRdb recomputed calls from the multiplex PCR reads with MiXCR, one row per CDR3 protein. The sample holds about 540,000 distinct CDR3 sequences, roughly 13% seen once. These records were also assigned to another study, of T cells in Graves' hyperthyroidism and ophthalmopathy.

The gene calls are TRBV12-5 and TRBJ2-7; possible D gene TRBD1, 5 bases. Specimen: peripheral blood mononuclear cells (PBMCs), collected at new diagnosis, from a patient treated with antithyroid drugs. This receptor was obtained from a young man with Graves disease. CDR3 amino acids: CASGPQGNYEQYF. CDR3 nucleotide sequence: TGTGCTAGTGGTCCTCAGGGAAACTACGAGCAGTACTTC.